This passage covers 14 T cell receptor beta chains from one sample sequenced in a study of T cell responses to AZD1222 COVID-19 vaccine. The data were produced by immunoSEQ multiplex PCR, yet TCRdb's version contains in-frame clones alone and is incomplete. The table has about 68,000 clones, over 60% seen once. The input for sequencing was peripheral blood, taken on day 0 of AZD1222 vaccination. The receptors derive from an adult in good health.

The chain employs TRBV11-2 and TRBJ2-3, with 9 bases matching TRBD1. The CDR3 loop spans 15 amino acids. Germline CDR1 reads SGHAT; CDR2 reads FQNNGV. With V trimmed by 6 bases and J by 6 bases, 10 bases remained unmatched. The CDR3 DNA sequence: TGTGCCAGCAGTATTCCGGGACAGGGTGCGGATACGCAGTATTTT. Translated: CASSIPGQGADTQYF.

The J gene is TRBJ2-1, the V gene TRBV6-5, with 10 bases lining up with TRBD2. Germline V gene lookup returns CDR1 MNHEY and CDR2 SVGAGI. J was trimmed by 4 bases and V by 2 bases; bases with no gene match: 2. This CDR3 comprises 15 residues. CDR3 loop: CASSYTSGDYNEQFF. The CDR3 DNA reads TGTGCCAGCAGTTACACTAGCGGGGATTACAATGAGCAGTTCTTC.

The chain carries TRBV5-5 and TRBJ2-2, with TRBD1 matching over 7 bases. The V and J ends lost 2 bases and 4 bases, in that order; junction bases with no gene match: 8. The length of the CDR3 is 16 residues. Germline assignment: CDR1 SGHKS and CDR2 YYEKEE (reference sequence). The DNA of the CDR3 is TGTGCCAGCAGCTTCAATTTGGGACAGCTCACCGGGGAGCTGTTTTTT. Translated, it gives CASSFNLGQLTGELFF.

This chain links TRBV7-9 with TRBJ1-2; no clear D. Trimming left V 5 bases short and J 3 bases short, with 13 bases between. The CDR3 runs to 14 residues. CDR1 and CDR2 from the germline V gene are SEHNR and FQNEAQ (reference sequence). The CDR3 loop is CASSPMEVYYGYTF. CDR3 DNA sequence: TGTGCCAGCAGCCCTATGGAGGTTTACTATGGCTACACCTTC. Together with reference TRBV7-9 and TRBJ1-2, the CDR3 gives the full variable domain: DTGVSQNPRHKITKRGQNVTFRCDPISEHNRLYWYRQTLGQGPEFLTYFQNEAQLEKSRLLSDRFSAERPKGSFSTLEIQRTEQGDSAMYLCASSPMEVYYGYTFGSGTRLTVV.

This chain uses TRBV28 with TRBJ1-2; no clear D gene. Trimming shortened V by 4 bases and J by 2 bases, and 8 bases separated the two germline ends. The CDR3 consists of 13 residues. From germline, CDR1 is MDHEN and CDR2 SYDVKM. Here the CDR3 reads CASSSTTNYGYTF. The CDR3 DNA is TGTGCCAGCAGTTCGACAACAAACTATGGCTACACCTTC.

V gene TRBV5-6 combines with J gene TRBJ1-1; D gene unclear. V was cut by 4 bases and J by 4 bases, with 11 bases left in between. The CDR3 covers 13 residues. Germline V CDR1 and CDR2: SGHDT, YYEEEE. CDR3 nucleotides: TGTGCCAGCAGCCTGAACAGTCTCACTGAAGCTTTCTTT. It is translated as CASSLNSLTEAFF. The entire variable domain, with the rest obtained from reference TRBV5-6 and TRBJ1-1, is as follows: DAGVTQSPTHLIKTRGQQVTLRCSPKSGHDTVSWYQQALGQGPQFIFQYYEEEERQRGNFPDRFSGHQFPNYSSELNVNALLLGDSALYLCASSLNSLTEAFFGQGTRLTVV.

The chain combines TRBV5-4 with TRBJ2-7, with D perhaps TRBD1 (6 bases). V lost 0 bases and J 3 bases, leaving 13 bases between the germline ends. The CDR3 is 15 amino acids. The V gene's germline CDR1 is SGHNT and CDR2 YYREEE (reference sequence). CDR3 protein: CASSLALKDSYEQYF. CDR3 DNA sequence: TGTGCCAGCAGCTTGGCCTTGAAGGACAGCTACGAGCAGTACTTC.

J is TRBJ2-7 and V is TRBV3-1 (or the pseudogene TRBV3-2); no definite D call. V lost 4 bases and J lost 4, with 14 bases in between. The CDR3 consists of 14 residues. Germline assignment: CDR1 LGHDT and CDR2 YNNKEL (reference sequence). CDR3 nucleotides: TGTGCCAGCAGCCCTTACGGCTCTGGGTACGAGCAGTACTTC. Amino acid sequence: CASSPYGSGYEQYF.

This clone was seen just once. The chain recombines TRBV7-2 with TRBJ2-7; a weak D match, TRBD2 (6 bases). Trimming removed 1 base from V and 7 bases from J, with 20 bases in between. Per germline, CDR1 SGHTA and CDR2 FQGNSA. CDR3 length equals 16 residues. The DNA for the CDR3 is TGTGCCAGCAGCTTAGGAGGTGCCGGGGGTGTGGGTGAGCAGTACTTC. Its protein product is CASSLGGAGGVGEQYF.

V is TRBV5-1 and J is TRBJ1-4; D not resolved. The CDR3 is 13 amino acids. CDR1 and CDR2 (germline): SGHRS, YFSETQ. V lost 0 bases, J lost 4 bases, and 4 bases lay in between. In DNA form, the CDR3 reads TGCGCCAGCAGCTTGGCCAGTAATGAAAAACTGTTTTTT. Translation: CASSLASNEKLFF.

The J gene is TRBJ2-7, the V gene TRBV7-9; D may be TRBD1 (6 bases). The V and J ends lost 1 base and 4 bases respectively, with 8 bases between them. Germline V gene data show CDR1 as SEHNR and CDR2 as FQNEAQ (reference sequence). This CDR3 comprises 13 residues. The CDR3 here is CASSLVGGYEQYF. The CDR3 DNA follows: TGTGCCAGCAGCTTAGTAGGGGGTTACGAGCAGTACTTC.

This clone was detected only a few times. The rearrangement links TRBV19 to TRBJ1-2; 7 positions match TRBD1. Germline V gene lookup returns CDR1 LNHDA and CDR2 SQIVND (reference sequence). The ends lost 7 bases at V and 4 bases at J; junction bases unmatched: 9. The CDR3 consists of 14 residues. The DNA of the CDR3 is TGTGCCAGTAACGGGATCGACAGGGTCTATGGCTACACCTTC. Its translation: CASNGIDRVYGYTF.

The chain recombines TRBV3-1 (or the pseudogene TRBV3-2) with TRBJ1-6, with D unclear. Trimming left V 4 bases short and J 3 bases short, with 7 bases between. Germline V gives CDR1 LGHDT, CDR2 YNNKEL (reference sequence). This CDR3 is built from 14 residues. For the CDR3, the DNA is TGTGCCAGCAGCCCCGCGGGCTATAATTCACCCCTCCACTTT. Protein sequence: CASSPAGYNSPLHF.

The genes are TRBV2 and TRBJ2-7; D gene uncertain. The germline V gene has CDR1 SNHLY and CDR2 FYNNEI. V was cut by 1 base and J by 2 bases, with 9 bases left in between. This CDR3 has 14 residues. CDR3 residues: CASSEGRQTYEQYF. In DNA, the CDR3 is TGTGCCAGCAGTGAAGGCCGGCAGACCTACGAGCAGTACTTC.